This T cell receptor beta chain was profiled in a study of blood T cell repertoires in COVID-19. This CDR3 has 16 residues. This clone has only a few counts. Authors' data handling: Nucleated cell number was recorded as an estimate derived from reference gene primer amplification. Sequencing used immunoSEQ multiplex PCR; TCRdb keeps in-frame clones, though not all of them. V, J and clone size are those of that table, while D and trimming were read from the DNA. Of about 190,000 clones in the sample, around 80% were seen once. The receptor's source is a woman between 50 and 59 years old with acute or convalescent COVID-19. Sequenced: peripheral blood. The chain recombines TRBV21-1 with TRBJ2-4; the table's D call, TRBD1, was not checked against the DNA. TRBV21-1 is assigned pseudogene status. The CDR3 region is CASRTRAGDRGNIQYF. The CDR3 DNA reads TGTGCCAGCAGAACAAGGGCAGGGGACAGGGGAAACATTCAGTACTTC.